This note documents a single T cell receptor beta chain sequence. Its antigen remains unidentified. V was trimmed by 1 base and J by 0 bases, leaving 10 bases between them. The CDR3 is 16 residues long. Germline assignment: CDR1 LGHNA and CDR2 YSLEER. MiXCR was run by TCRdb on the reads, yielding one entry per CDR3 protein. The table lists about 280,000 distinct CDR3 sequences, around 20% of them singletons. The sample belongs to a study of T cell repertoires in cytomegalovirus infection. About the study: Signatures in public TCR beta sequences pointed to both CMV infection and matching HLA type.

The chain is built from TRBV4-3 and TRBJ2-1; D is undetermined. The receptor was derived from a human donor in good health (CMV status not recorded). Some clones in this sample may be carry-over from other donors' samples. Here the sequenced sample was cultured PBMCs, taken from culture after CMV antigen stimulation. CDR3 region: CASSQAGLFSYNEQFF. CDR3 nucleotides: TGCGCCAGCAGCCAAGCGGGCCTTTTCTCCTACAATGAGCAGTTCTTC.